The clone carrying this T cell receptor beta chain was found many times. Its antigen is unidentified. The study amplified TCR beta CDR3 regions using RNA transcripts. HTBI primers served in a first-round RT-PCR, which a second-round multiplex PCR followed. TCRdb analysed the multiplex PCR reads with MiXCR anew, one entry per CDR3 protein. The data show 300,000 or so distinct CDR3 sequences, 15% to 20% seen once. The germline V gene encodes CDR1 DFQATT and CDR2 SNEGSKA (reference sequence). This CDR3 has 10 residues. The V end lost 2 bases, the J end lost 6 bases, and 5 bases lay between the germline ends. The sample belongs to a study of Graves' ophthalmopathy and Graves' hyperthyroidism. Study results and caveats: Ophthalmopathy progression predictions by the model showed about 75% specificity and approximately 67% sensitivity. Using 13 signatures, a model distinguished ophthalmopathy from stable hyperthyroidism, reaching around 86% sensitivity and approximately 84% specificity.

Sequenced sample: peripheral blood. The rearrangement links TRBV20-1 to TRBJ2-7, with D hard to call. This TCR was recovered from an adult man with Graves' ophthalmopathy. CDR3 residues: CSARWFEQYF. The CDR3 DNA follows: TGCAGTGCTAGATGGTTCGAGCAGTACTTC.